This TCR beta chain derives from a study of PD-1 blockade in classical Hodgkin lymphoma. The study, taken as a whole, reports: The causes of the repertoire differences, possibly disease activity or prior therapy, remain undefined. Relapsed/refractory patients reportedly had the lowest baseline TCR diversity, below newly diagnosed patients, who were below healthy donors.

To note about this clone: The antigen remains unidentified.

Using immunoSEQ multiplex PCR, the repertoire was profiled, and TCRdb retains in-frame clones only, with some absent. This sample carries tens of thousands of clones, approximately 90% of them seen once, and the ten largest clones take approximately 3.8%. The germline V gene has CDR1 MNHEY and CDR2 SMNVEV (reference sequence). V was cut by 6 bases and J by 7 bases, with 23 bases left in between. The CDR3 extends over 16 amino acids. The time point was: newly diagnosed, previously untreated cHL patient sample. Sequencing was done on a sample of peripheral blood mononuclear cells (PBMCs). The V gene is TRBV27, the J gene TRBJ2-3; D tentatively reads TRBD1 or TRBD2 (6 bases each). The source of this sequence is a human donor with classical Hodgkin lymphoma. The CDR3 coding sequence is TGTGCCAGCAGCCTATTCTCGGTTGGGGGGCTAAATACGCAGTATTTT. It encodes CASSLFSVGGLNTQYF.